The entry below gives a single T cell receptor (beta chain) sequence along with its context. Its antigen is currently not known. There are no base qualities to consult, and no much larger clone falls within one base. Using the deep immunoSEQ assay, multiplex PCR amplified TCR CDR3 regions from genomic DNA. Extracted genomic DNA from each cell subset was distributed evenly across all wells of several immunoSEQ 96-well plates, and each plate was treated as a replicate. For sorted subsets, each replicate PCR was loaded with approximately 0.2 ug genomic DNA, equivalent to 25,000 to 35,000 T cell genomes. Purified libraries were measured with a Qubit 3.0 fluorometer, size-checked on a Bioanalyzer 2100, and measured again with the KAPA Library Quantification kit. Every immunoSEQ 96-well plate was sequenced on a separate single-read 150-cycle Illumina NextSeq 550 flow cell. From the authors' description of their analysis: Because only junctional sequences without quality scores were contained in the immunoSEQ output, filtering matching that applied to full-length reads could not be performed. To assign V/J genes and CDR3, sequences were annotated using PyIR, a Python wrapper for IgBLAST v1.9, with IMGT germline references. Reads were filtered out if the reads had weak V/J assignments (E-value above 1e-6), no CDR3, stop codons, out-of-frame junctions, or ambiguous translated residues. V3J clonotypes were defined as sequences sharing the same inferred V gene, J gene, and CDR3 amino acid sequence. To compute the percentage overlap between repertoires, the number of shared unique clonotypes was divided by the size of the smaller repertoire. Richness of each repertoire was evaluated using RTK rarefaction, the Chao1 estimator, and Recon v2.1 estimates of unobserved clonotypes. For all TCRbeta clonotypes obtained by the gDNA method from four donors, generation probabilities were computed with OLGA. Not all clones reach the TCRdb copy of this immuneACCESS table, which keeps in-frame sequences only. Checked studies attribute under half of the gap to unresolved V genes and leave the rest unexplained. The DNA gave D and trimming, while V, J and clone size come from that table. Present in this sample are 550,000 to 850,000 clones, 55% to 75% of which were seen just once. The ten largest clones add up to 1.8% of the sample.

These data belong to a study of shared clonotypes between healthy human individuals (dated by TCRdb to 2018 to 2021). In the study overall: A few men and a couple of women, aged 18 to 49 years, made up the cohort. For each donor, three plates each were used for CD4 naive and CD4 memory, two plates were used for CD8 naive, and one plate was used for CD8 memory. Libraries were prepared and TCR repertoires were sequenced by different laboratories using diverse techniques, in order to increase sequencing depth and limit assay-specific biases. Per donor, leukapheresis produced somewhere between about 0.85 and 9.5 billion PBMCs. To estimate repertoire size and how much clonotype sharing occurs between individuals, the study deeply sequenced the blood TCR repertoires of five or six healthy adults. The paper's findings and limits, for the study overall: Even with the large sequencing depth, rarefaction of the sorted-subset datasets indicated that sequencing was incomplete. When a handful of donors were compared, the shared fraction of clonotypes was about 5% for naive CD4, over 3% for naive CD8, more than 2% for memory CD4, and 0.4% for memory CD8. Pairwise subsampling led to the expectation that sequencing depth would affect the degree of clonotype sharing among donors. Sampling was restricted to blood, and TCR repertoires in tissue are likely to differ from TCR repertoires in blood. Clonotypes shared by all four sorted-subset donors showed higher generation probabilities than non-shared clonotypes. Larger estimated clonotype richness was generally found for naive subsets than for memory subsets. The genetic and exposure-history diversity represented was limited by the small number of donors.

The donors were healthy, HIV-negative adults with no recently reported acute infections or vaccinations. Only Caucasian adults living in Nashville, Tennessee, USA were represented among the donors. CD4+ T cells were enriched by magnetic negative selection, after which naive cells were positively selected on CD45RA and the negative fraction was taken as the memory subset. After blood collection by leukapheresis, PBMCs were isolated using Ficoll-Histopaque density gradient centrifugation and then cryopreserved in the vapor phase of liquid nitrogen. Analytical flow cytometry was used to check the purity and quantity of each magnetically sorted T cell population. Genomic DNA was isolated from each sorted fraction and quantified by UV absorbance on a Nanodrop 2000c. From its cysteine to its phenylalanine, the CDR3 spans 15 amino acids. Of the read, only the CDR3 DNA is kept; its 45 bases are in frame from base 1. The trim is 1 base for V and 3 bases for J, with a gap of 13 bases between the germline ends. Based on the germline V gene, the CDR1 and CDR2 sequences are SGHDN and FVKESK.

The chain is assembled from TRBV14 and TRBJ2-7, with no confidently assigned D gene. This sequence originates from a woman in her 30s in good health. The sample taken for sequencing was memory CD4+ T cells sorted from blood. Sample cell subset or site, as interpreted from the label and publication: CD45RA-negative fraction. CDR3 loop: CASSQGLSGGYEQYF. At the DNA level, the sequence is TGTGCCAGCAGCCAAGGGCTCTCCGGTGGCTACGAGCAGTACTTC.